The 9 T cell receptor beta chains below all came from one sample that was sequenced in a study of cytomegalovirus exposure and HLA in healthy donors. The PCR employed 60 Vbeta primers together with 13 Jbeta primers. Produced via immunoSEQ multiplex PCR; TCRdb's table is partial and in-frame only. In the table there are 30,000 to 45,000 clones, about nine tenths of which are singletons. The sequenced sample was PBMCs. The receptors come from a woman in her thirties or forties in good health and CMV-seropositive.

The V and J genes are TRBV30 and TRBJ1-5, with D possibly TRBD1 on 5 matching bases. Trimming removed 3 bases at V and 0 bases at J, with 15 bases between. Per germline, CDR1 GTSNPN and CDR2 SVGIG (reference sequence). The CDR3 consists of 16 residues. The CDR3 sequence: CAWRRWGDDSNQPQHF. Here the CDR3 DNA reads TGTGCCTGGAGAAGGTGGGGGGACGATAGCAATCAGCCCCAGCATTTT.

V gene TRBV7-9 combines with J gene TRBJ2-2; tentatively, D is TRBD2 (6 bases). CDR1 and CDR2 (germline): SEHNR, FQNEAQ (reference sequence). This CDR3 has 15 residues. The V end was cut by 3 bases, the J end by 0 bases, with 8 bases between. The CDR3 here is CASSFGTPNTGELFF. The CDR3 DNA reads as TGTGCCAGCAGCTTCGGGACTCCGAACACCGGGGAGCTGTTTTTT. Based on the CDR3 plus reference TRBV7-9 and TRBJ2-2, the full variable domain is DTGVSQNPRHKITKRGQNVTFRCDPISEHNRLYWYRQTLGQGPEFLTYFQNEAQLEKSRLLSDRFSAERPKGSFSTLEIQRTEQGDSAMYLCASSFGTPNTGELFFGEGSRLTVL.

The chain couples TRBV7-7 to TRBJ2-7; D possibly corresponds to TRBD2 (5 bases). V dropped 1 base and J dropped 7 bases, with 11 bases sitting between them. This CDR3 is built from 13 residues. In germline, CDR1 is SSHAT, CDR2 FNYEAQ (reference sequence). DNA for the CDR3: TGTGCCAGCAGCTTAGAGCTAGCCGGTGAGCAGTACTTC. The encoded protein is CASSLELAGEQYF.

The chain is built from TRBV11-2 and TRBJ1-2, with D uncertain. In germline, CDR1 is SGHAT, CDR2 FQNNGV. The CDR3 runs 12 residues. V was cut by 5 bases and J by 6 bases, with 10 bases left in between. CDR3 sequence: CASSPSGNGYTF. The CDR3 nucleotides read TGTGCCAGCAGCCCCAGCGGCAATGGCTACACCTTC.

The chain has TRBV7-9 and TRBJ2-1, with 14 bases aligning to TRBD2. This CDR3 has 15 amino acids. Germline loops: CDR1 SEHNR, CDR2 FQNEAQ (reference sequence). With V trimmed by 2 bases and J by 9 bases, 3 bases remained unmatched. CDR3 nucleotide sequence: TGTGCCAGCAGCTTACCGGGACTAGCGGGGGTTGAGCAGTTCTTC. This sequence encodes CASSLPGLAGVEQFF.

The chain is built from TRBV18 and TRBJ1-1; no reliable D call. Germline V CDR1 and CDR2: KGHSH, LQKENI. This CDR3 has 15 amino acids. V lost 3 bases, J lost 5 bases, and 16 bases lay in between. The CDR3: CASSPRRLVGTEAFF. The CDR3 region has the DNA TGTGCCAGCTCACCGAGGAGATTGGTCGGGACTGAAGCTTTCTTT.

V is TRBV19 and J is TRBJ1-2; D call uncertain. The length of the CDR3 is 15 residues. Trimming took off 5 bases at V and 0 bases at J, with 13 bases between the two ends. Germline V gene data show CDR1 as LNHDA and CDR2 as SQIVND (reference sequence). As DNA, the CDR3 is TGTGCCAGTAGTTACGAGGTCAGACCTAACTATGGCTACACCTTC. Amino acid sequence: CASSYEVRPNYGYTF. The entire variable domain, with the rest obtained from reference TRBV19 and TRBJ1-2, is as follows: DGGITQSPKYLFRKEGQNVTLSCEQNLNHDAMYWYRQDPGQGLRLIYYSQIVNDFQKGDIAEGYSVSREKKESFPLTVTSAQKNPTAFYLCASSYEVRPNYGYTFGSGTRLTVV.

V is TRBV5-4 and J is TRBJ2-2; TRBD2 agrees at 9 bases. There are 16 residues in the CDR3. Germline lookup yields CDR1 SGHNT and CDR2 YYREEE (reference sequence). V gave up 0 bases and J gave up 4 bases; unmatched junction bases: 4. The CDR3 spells CASSLDTSGLTGELFF. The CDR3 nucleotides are TGTGCCAGCAGCTTGGACACTAGCGGGCTCACCGGGGAGCTGTTTTTT.

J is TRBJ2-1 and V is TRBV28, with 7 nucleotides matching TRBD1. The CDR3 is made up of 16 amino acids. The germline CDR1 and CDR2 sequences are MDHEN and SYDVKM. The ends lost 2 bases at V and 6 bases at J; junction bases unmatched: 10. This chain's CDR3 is CASSLPGGIQRNEQFF. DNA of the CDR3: TGTGCCAGCAGTTTACCAGGGGGTATCCAGCGCAATGAGCAGTTCTTC. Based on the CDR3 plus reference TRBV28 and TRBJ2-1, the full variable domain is DVKVTQSSRYLVKRTGEKVFLECVQDMDHENMFWYRQDPGLGLRLIYFSYDVKMKEKGDIPEGYSVSREKKERFSLILESASTNQTSMYLCASSLPGGIQRNEQFFGPGTRLTVL.